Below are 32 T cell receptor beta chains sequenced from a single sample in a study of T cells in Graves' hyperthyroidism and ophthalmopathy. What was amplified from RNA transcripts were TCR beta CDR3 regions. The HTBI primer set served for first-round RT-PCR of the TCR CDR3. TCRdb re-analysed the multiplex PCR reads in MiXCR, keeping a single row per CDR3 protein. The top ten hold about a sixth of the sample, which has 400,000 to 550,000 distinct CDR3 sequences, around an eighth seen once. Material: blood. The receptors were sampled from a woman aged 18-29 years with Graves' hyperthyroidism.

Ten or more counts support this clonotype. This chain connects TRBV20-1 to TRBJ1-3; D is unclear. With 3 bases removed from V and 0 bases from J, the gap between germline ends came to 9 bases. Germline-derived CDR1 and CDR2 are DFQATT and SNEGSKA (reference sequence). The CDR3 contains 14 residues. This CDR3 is CSARWPSSGNTIYF. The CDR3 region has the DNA TGCAGTGCTAGGTGGCCGAGCTCTGGAAACACCATATATTTT.

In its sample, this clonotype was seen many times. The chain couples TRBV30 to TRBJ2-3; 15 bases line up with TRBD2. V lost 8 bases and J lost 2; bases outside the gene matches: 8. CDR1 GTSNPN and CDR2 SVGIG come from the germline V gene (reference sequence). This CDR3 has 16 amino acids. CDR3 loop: CASSGTSGRTTDTQYF. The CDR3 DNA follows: TGTGCCAGTTCGGGGACTAGCGGGAGGACCACAGATACGCAGTATTTT.

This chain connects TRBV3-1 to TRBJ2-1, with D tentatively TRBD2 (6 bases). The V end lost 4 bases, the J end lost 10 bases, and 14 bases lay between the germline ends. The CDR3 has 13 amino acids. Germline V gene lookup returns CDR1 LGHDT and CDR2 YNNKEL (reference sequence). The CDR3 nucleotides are TGTGCCAGCAGCCTATCACTAGCTCTAGAGCAGTTCTTC. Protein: CASSLSLALEQFF.

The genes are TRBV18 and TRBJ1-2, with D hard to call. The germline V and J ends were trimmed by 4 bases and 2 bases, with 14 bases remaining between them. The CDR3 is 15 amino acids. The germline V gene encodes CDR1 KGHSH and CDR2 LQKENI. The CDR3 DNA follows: TGTGCCAGCTCACACCTTGATGAGCCAAACTATGGCTACACCTTC. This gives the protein CASSHLDEPNYGYTF.

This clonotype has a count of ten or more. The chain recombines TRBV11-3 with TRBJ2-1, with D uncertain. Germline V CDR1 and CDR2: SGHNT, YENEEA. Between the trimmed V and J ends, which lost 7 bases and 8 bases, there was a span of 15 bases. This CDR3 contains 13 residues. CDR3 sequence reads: CASTMGWQDEQFF. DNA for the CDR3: TGTGCCAGCACGATGGGATGGCAGGATGAGCAGTTCTTC.

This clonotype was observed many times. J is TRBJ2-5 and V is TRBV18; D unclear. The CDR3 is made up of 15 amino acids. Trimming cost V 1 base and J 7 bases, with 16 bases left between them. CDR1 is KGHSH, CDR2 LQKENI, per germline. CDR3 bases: TGTGCCAGCTCACCACTTTCCCAGGCGATTGGGACCCAGTACTTC. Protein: CASSPLSQAIGTQYF.

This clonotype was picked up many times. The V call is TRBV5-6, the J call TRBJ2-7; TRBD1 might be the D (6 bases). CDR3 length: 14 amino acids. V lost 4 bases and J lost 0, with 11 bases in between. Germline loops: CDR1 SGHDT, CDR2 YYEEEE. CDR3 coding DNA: TGTGCCAGCAGCCCTAGGGACATCTCCTACGAGCAGTACGTC. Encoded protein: CASSPRDISYEQYV.

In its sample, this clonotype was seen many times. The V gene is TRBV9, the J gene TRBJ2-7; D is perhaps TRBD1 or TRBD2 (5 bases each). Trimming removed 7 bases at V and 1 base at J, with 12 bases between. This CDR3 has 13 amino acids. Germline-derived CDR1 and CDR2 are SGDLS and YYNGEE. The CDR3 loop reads CASSGTASYEQYF. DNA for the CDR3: TGTGCCAGCTCCGGGACGGCTTCCTACGAGCAGTACTTC. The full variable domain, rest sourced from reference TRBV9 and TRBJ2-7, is DSGVTQTPKHLITATGQRVTLRCSPRSGDLSVYWYQQSLDQGLQFLIQYYNGEERAKGNILERFSAQQFPDLHSELNLSSLELGDSALYFCASSGTASYEQYFGPGTRLTVT.

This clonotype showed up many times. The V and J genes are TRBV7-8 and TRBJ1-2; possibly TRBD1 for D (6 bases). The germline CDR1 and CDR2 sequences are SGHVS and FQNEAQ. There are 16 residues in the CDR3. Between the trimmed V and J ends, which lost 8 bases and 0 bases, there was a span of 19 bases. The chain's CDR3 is CASLLTGGAANYGYTF. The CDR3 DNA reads TGTGCCAGCTTGCTCACGGGGGGCGCCGCTAACTATGGCTACACCTTC. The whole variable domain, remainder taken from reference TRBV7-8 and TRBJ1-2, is GAGVSQSPRYKVAKRGQDVALRCDPISGHVSLFWYQQALGQGPEFLTYFQNEAQLDKSGLPSDRFFAERPEGSVSTLKIQRTQQEDSAVYLCASLLTGGAANYGYTFGSGTRLTVV.

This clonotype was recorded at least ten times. Written as DNA, the CDR3 is TGCAGTGCTCACAGGGGTAATCAGCCCCAGCATTTT. This codes for CSAHRGNQPQHF. The chain combines TRBV20-1 with TRBJ1-5, with 7 bases matching TRBD1. The length of the CDR3 is 12 residues. Per germline, CDR1 DFQATT and CDR2 SNEGSKA (reference sequence). V was pared by 5 bases and J by 4 bases, with 2 bases of the junction left unmatched.

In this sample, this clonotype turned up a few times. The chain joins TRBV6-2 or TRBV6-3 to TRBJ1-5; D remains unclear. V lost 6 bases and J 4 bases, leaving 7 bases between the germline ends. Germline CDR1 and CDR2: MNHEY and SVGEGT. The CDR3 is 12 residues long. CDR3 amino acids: CASRPMNQPQHF. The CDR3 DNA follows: TGTGCCAGCAGGCCTATGAATCAGCCCCAGCATTTT.

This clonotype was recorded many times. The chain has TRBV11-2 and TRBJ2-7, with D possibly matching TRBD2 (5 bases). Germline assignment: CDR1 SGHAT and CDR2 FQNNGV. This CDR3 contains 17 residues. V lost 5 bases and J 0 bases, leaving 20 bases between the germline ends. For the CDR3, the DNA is TGTGCCAGCAGCCCAATCCAGAGGGCCCGAAGCTCCTACGAGCAGTACTTC. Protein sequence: CASSPIQRARSSYEQYF.

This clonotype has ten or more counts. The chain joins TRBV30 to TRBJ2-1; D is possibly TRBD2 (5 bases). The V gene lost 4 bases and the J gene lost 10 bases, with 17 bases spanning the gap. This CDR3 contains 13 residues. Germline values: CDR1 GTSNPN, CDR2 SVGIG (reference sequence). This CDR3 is CAWNGAALGEQFF. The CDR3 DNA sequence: TGTGCCTGGAATGGAGCGGCCCTTGGGGAGCAGTTCTTC.

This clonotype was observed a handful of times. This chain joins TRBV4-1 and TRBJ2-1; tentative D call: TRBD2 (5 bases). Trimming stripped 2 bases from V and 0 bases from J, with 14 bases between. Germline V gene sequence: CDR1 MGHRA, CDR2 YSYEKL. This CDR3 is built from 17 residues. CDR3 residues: CASSQNPSKSSYNEQFF. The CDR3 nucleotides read TGCGCCAGCAGCCAAAACCCTAGCAAAAGCTCCTACAATGAGCAGTTCTTC.

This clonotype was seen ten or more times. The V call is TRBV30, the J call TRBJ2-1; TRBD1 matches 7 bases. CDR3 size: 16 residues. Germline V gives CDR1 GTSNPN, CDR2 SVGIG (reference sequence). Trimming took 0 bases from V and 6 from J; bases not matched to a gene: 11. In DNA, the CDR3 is TGTGCCTGGAGTGTAGCGAGGGGGCCCCCGCCCAATGAGCAGTTCTTC. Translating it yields CAWSVARGPPPNEQFF.

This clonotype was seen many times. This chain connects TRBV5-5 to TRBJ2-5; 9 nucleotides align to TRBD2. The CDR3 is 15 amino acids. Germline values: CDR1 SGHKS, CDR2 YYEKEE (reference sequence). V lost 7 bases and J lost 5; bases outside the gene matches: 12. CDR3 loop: CASSGLARVGETQYF. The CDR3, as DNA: TGTGCCAGCTCGGGACTAGCTCGTGTAGGGGAGACCCAGTACTTC. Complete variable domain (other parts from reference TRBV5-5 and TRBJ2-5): DAGVTQSPTHLIKTRGQQVTLRCSPISGHKSVSWYQQVLGQGPQFIFQYYEKEERGRGNFPDRFSARQFPNYSSELNVNALLLGDSALYLCASSGLARVGETQYFGPGTRLLVL.

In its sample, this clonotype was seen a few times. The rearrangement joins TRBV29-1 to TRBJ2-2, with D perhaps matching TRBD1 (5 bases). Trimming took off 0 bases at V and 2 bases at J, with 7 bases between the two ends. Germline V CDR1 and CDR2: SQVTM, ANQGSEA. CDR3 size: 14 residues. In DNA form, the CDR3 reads TGCAGCGTTGAAGAACAGGAAAACACCGGGGAGCTGTTTTTT. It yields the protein CSVEEQENTGELFF.

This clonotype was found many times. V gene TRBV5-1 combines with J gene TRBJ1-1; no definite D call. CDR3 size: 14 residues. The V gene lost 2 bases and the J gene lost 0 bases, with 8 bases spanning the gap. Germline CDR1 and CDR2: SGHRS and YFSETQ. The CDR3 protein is CASSFTLLNTEAFF. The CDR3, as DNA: TGCGCCAGCAGCTTTACCCTACTGAACACTGAAGCTTTCTTT.

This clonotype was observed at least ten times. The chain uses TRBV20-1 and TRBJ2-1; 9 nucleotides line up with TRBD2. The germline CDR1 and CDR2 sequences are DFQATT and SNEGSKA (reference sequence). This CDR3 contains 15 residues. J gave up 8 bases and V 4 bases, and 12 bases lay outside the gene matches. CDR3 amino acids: CSATPAGGLKDEQFF. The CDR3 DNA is TGCAGTGCTACCCCGGCGGGGGGGCTTAAGGATGAGCAGTTCTTC.

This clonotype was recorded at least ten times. CDR3 DNA: TGCAGCGTTGACCGGGACAGGGCTTACAATGAGCAGTTCTTC. Protein product: CSVDRDRAYNEQFF. The chain employs TRBV29-1 and TRBJ2-1; TRBD1 agrees at 9 bases. J gave up 4 bases and V 3 bases, and 4 bases lay outside the gene matches. The CDR3 spans 14 residues. The V gene's germline CDR1 is SQVTM and CDR2 ANQGSEA.

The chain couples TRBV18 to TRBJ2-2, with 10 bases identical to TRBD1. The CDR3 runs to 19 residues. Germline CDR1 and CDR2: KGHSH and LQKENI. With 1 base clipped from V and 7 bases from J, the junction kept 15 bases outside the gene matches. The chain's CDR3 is CASSPLLLTGTGVGGELFF. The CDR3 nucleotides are TGTGCCAGCTCACCACTGCTGCTAACCGGGACAGGGGTCGGCGGGGAGCTGTTTTTT.

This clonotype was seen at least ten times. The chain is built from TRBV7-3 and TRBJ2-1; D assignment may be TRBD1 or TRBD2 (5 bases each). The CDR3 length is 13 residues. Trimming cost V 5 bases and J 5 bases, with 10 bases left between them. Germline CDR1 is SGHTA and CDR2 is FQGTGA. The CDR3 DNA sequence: TGTGCCAGCAGCCCCGGGGCCCACAATGAGCAGTTCTTC. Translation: CASSPGAHNEQFF.

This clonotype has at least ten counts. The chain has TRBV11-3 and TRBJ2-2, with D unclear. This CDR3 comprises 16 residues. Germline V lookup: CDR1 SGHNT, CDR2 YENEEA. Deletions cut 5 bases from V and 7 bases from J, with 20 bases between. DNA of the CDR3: TGTGCCAGCAGCCCAAGGCTACAACCCATATTCGGGGAGCTGTTTTTT. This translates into CASSPRLQPIFGELFF. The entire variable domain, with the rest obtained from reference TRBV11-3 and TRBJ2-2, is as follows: EAGVVQSPRYKIIEKKQPVAFWCNPISGHNTLYWYLQNLGQGPELLIRYENEEAVDDSQLPKDRFSAERLKGVDSTLKIQPAELGDSAVYLCASSPRLQPIFGELFFGEGSRLTVL.

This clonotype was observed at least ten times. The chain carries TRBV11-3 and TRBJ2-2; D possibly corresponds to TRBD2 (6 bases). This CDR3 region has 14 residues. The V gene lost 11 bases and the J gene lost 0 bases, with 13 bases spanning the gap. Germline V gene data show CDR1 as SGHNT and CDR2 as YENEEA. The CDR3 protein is CAAAGNANTGELFF. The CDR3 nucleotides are TGTGCCGCCGCGGGAAACGCGAACACCGGGGAGCTGTTTTTT.

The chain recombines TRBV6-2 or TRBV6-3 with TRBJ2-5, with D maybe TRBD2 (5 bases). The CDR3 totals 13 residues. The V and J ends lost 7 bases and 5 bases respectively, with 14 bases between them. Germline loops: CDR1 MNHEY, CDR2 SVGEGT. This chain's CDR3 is CASTGFLGETQYF. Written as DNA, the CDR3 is TGTGCCAGCACGGGGTTTTTAGGGGAGACCCAGTACTTC.

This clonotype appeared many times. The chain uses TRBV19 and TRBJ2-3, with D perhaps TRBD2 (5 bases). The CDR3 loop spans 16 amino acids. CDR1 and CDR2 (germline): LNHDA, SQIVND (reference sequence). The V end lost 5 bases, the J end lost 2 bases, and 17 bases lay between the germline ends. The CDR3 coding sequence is TGTGCCAGTAGTTTTTACCTAGCCCTCCCCACAGATACGCAGTATTTT. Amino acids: CASSFYLALPTDTQYF.

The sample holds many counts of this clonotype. In nucleotides, the CDR3 is TGTGCCAGCTCATCAACGCTTTTCTCCGGACAGGGGGCTTTCGAGAAGACCCAGTACTTC. Translation: CASSSTLFSGQGAFEKTQYF. J is TRBJ2-5 and V is TRBV18, with 11 bases aligning to TRBD1. The CDR3 is 20 residues long. Trimming took 5 bases from V and 6 from J; bases not matched to a gene: 23. CDR1 is KGHSH and CDR2 is LQKENI in the germline V gene.

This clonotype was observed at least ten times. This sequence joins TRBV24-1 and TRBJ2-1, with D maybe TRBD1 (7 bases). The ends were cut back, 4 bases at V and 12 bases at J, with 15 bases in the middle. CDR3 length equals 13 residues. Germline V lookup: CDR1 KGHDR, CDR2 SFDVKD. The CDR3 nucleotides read TGTGCCACCAGTGACGGGGGACAGCAGATGCAGTTCTTC. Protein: CATSDGGQQMQFF.

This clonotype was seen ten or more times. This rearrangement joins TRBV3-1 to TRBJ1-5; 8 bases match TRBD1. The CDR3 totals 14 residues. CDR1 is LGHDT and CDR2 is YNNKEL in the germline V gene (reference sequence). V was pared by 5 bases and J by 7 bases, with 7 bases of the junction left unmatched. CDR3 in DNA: TGTGCCAGCAGCTCAGGGGGCGCGGGGCAGCCCCAGCATTTT. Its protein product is CASSSGGAGQPQHF.

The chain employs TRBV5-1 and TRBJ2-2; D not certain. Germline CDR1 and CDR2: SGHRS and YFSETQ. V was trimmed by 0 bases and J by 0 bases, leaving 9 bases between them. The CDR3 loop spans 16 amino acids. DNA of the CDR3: TGCGCCAGCAGCTTGGGCAGCCCTGCGAACACCGGGGAGCTGTTTTTT. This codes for CASSLGSPANTGELFF.

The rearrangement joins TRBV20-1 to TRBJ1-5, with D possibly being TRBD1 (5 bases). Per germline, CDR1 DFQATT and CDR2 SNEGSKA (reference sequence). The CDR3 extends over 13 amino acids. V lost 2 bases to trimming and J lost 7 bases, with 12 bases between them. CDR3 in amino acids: CSARSPSGQPQHF. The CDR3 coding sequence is TGCAGTGCTAGAAGTCCCTCAGGGCAGCCCCAGCATTTT.

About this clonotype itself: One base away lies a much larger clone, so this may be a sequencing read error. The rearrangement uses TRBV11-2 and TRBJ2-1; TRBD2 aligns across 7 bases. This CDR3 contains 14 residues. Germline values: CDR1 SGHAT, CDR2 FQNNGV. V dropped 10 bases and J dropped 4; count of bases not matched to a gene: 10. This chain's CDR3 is CATVGGSAYNEQFF. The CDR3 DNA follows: TGTGCCACCGTTGGCGGGAGTGCTTACAATGAGCAGTTCTTC.